A selection of T cell receptor beta chains follows, all from one sample in a study of T-cell reconstitution after alpha-beta-depleted transplantation in children. MiXCR, run by TCRdb on the PCR reads, gives a single entry per CDR3 protein. This table holds about 400,000 distinct CDR3 sequences, about 20% found once. The sample was PBMCs from the stem cell graft donor, taken from the stem cell graft. The source of these receptors is a human donor who donated a stem cell graft to a child with acute myeloid leukemia. The CDR3 runs from the conserved cysteine through the conserved F or W. A D gene is named only where the DNA matches it firmly. Not every row has a clone size; where given, it reads once, few, many or a size class.

V gene	CDR3 length	D gene	clone size	J gene	CDR3 protein	CDR3 DNA
TRBV7-3	13	TRBD2	few	TRBJ2-1	CASSSTSVAEQFF	TGTGCCAGCAGCTCGACTAGCGTCGCTGAGCAGTTCTTC
TRBV7-9	14	TRBD1	.	TRBJ2-7	CASSARGHSYEQYF	TGTGCCAGCAGCGCCAGGGGGCACTCCTACGAGCAGTACTTC
TRBV4-2	18	TRBD2	.	TRBJ2-2	CASSQDLTTSGSGGELFF	TGTGCCAGCAGCCAAGATCTAACGACTAGCGGGAGCGGCGGGGAGCTGTTTTTT
TRBV4-2	15	.	.	TRBJ2-3	CASSQGGGVSDTQYF	TGTGCCAGCAGCCAAGGAGGGGGAGTCTCAGATACGCAGTATTTT
TRBV12-3/TRBV12-4	14	TRBD1	.	TRBJ2-7	CASNGGTGSYEQYF	TGTGCCAGCAATGGCGGGACAGGGTCCTACGAGCAGTACTTC
TRBV2	13	.	few	TRBJ2-7	CASVHPGPCEQYF	TGTGCCAGCGTCCATCCGGGTCCGTGCGAGCAGTACTTC
TRBV28	16	.	.	TRBJ2-1	CASRPVGSTSYNEQFF	TGTGCCAGCAGGCCCGTGGGGTCAACCTCCTACAATGAGCAGTTCTTC
TRBV7-9	16	.	.	TRBJ2-2	CASSLGLTRDTGELFF	TGTGCCAGCAGCTTAGGGCTGACTCGCGACACCGGGGAGCTGTTTTTT
TRBV7-2	15	.	many	TRBJ2-7	CASSNKMGEPYEQYF	TGTGCCAGCAGCAACAAAATGGGGGAGCCCTACGAGCAGTACTTC
TRBV20-1	9	.	.	TRBJ1-1	CSAVHSAFF	TGCAGTGCTGTCCACTCGGCTTTCTTT
TRBV27	14	.	.	TRBJ2-5	CASKSSTVQETQYF	TGTGCCAGCAAATCCTCCACAGTGCAAGAGACCCAGTACTTC
TRBV18	14	.	few	TRBJ2-1	CASSPPSRYNEQFF	TGTGCCAGCTCACCACCTAGCAGATACAATGAGCAGTTCTTC
TRBV6-5	13	.	few	TRBJ1-1	CASSYSETGEAFF	TGTGCCAGCAGTTACTCTGAGACCGGTGAAGCTTTCTTT
TRBV4-1	16	TRBD2	.	TRBJ2-7	CASSQERTSGTYEQYF	TGCGCCAGCAGCCAAGAGCGGACTAGCGGAACCTACGAGCAGTACTTC
TRBV12-3/TRBV12-4	17	TRBD2	many	TRBJ2-5	CASRWEGRYLARETQYF	TGTGCCAGCCGATGGGAGGGGCGGTATCTGGCGAGAGAGACCCAGTACTTC
TRBV28	17	TRBD1	few	TRBJ2-6	CASSLLDRGSGANVLTF	TGTGCCAGCAGTTTATTAGACAGGGGTTCTGGGGCCAACGTCCTGACTTTC
TRBV7-2	13	.	.	TRBJ1-1	CASSYAANTEAFF	TGTGCCAGCAGTTACGCCGCCAACACTGAAGCTTTCTTT
TRBV18	14	.	few	TRBJ1-5	CASSPGTSNQPQHF	TGTGCCAGCTCGCCCGGGACAAGCAATCAGCCCCAGCATTTT
TRBV5-8	16	.	.	TRBJ2-7	CASSLSGRSGTYEQYF	TGTGCCAGCAGCTTGTCAGGGCGCAGCGGAACCTACGAGCAGTACTTC
TRBV27	14	TRBD1	.	TRBJ1-1	CASSNRGGYTEAFF	TGTGCCAGCAGCAACAGGGGCGGATACACTGAAGCTTTCTTT
TRBV11-2	16	TRBD2	.	TRBJ2-3	CASSLGAGGVLDTQYF	TGTGCCAGCAGCTTAGGGGCGGGAGGGGTCTTGGATACGCAGTATTTT
TRBV7-2	13	.	.	TRBJ1-2	CASSLAQNYGYTF	TGTGCCAGCAGCTTAGCCCAGAATTATGGCTACACCTTC
TRBV5-1	14	.	.	TRBJ2-7	CASSPLGGDYEQYF	TGCGCCAGCAGTCCCCTAGGAGGGGACTACGAGCAGTACTTC
TRBV7-9	16	.	many	TRBJ2-3	CASSLARGTSADTQYF	TGTGCCAGCAGCTTAGCTCGGGGTACGAGCGCAGATACGCAGTATTTT
TRBV29-1	15	.	many	TRBJ2-6	CSVEVLDSGANVLTF	TGCAGCGTTGAAGTTCTGGACTCTGGGGCCAACGTCCTGACTTTC
TRBV12-3/TRBV12-4	12	.	few	TRBJ1-5	CASSYRLGPQHF	TGTGCCAGCAGTTACAGGTTGGGGCCCCAGCATTTT
TRBV4-2	17	TRBD2	few	TRBJ2-7	CASSQAGLAEISYEQYF	TGTGCCAGCAGCCAAGCTGGGCTAGCGGAAATCTCCTACGAGCAGTACTTC
TRBV20-1	12	.	.	TRBJ2-3	CSARDGQRPQYF	TGCAGTGCTAGAGATGGGCAGCGCCCGCAGTATTTT
TRBV15	16	TRBD2	few	TRBJ2-2	CATSSPSGPSAGELFF	TGTGCCACCAGCAGTCCTAGCGGACCCTCGGCCGGGGAGCTGTTTTTT
TRBV10-3	12	.	.	TRBJ2-5	CAISEAQETQYF	TGTGCCATCAGTGAGGCGCAAGAGACCCAGTACTTC
TRBV3-1	15	TRBD2	.	TRBJ2-1	CASSVRLAGEGEQFF	TGTGCCAGCAGCGTTAGACTAGCGGGAGAAGGTGAGCAGTTCTTC
TRBV4-3	16	.	.	TRBJ1-4	CASSQGRPGENEKLFF	TGCGCCAGCAGCCAGGGACGTCCGGGTGAGAATGAAAAACTGTTTTTT
TRBV28	12	TRBD1	.	TRBJ2-7	CASSGAAGQGSF	TGTGCCAGCAGTGGAGCCGCGGGACAGGGGTCCTTC
TRBV5-5	16	.	.	TRBJ2-7	CASSFSGWKRHYEQYF	TGTGCCAGCAGCTTTTCCGGGTGGAAGCGGCACTACGAGCAGTACTTC
TRBV3-1	12	.	once	TRBJ2-1	CASSHPKGEQFF	TGTGCCAGCAGCCACCCGAAAGGTGAGCAGTTCTTC
TRBV5-1	19	TRBD1	.	TRBJ2-1	CASSTPGQGADIRYNEQFF	TGCGCCAGCAGCACTCCGGGACAGGGGGCGGATATCAGATACAATGAGCAGTTCTTC
TRBV5-1	15	.	few	TRBJ1-3	CASSLMGLSGNTIYF	TGCGCCAGCAGCTTGATGGGCCTCTCTGGAAACACCATATATTTT
TRBV27	17	TRBD1	.	TRBJ2-1	CASSLYQGAEAYNEQFF	TGTGCCAGCAGTTTGTACCAGGGGGCCGAAGCCTACAATGAGCAGTTCTTC
TRBV29-1	14	TRBD1	.	TRBJ2-3	CSVEVPLTGDTQYF	TGCAGCGTTGAAGTTCCTTTAACAGGGGACACGCAGTATTTT
TRBV20-1	12	TRBD2	few	TRBJ2-1	CSSHSSGNEQFF	TGCAGTTCCCACTCTAGCGGCAATGAGCAGTTCTTC
TRBV10-2	15	.	few	TRBJ2-1	CASSERLARNNEQFF	TGCGCCAGCAGTGAAAGATTAGCGCGAAACAATGAGCAGTTCTTC
TRBV7-9	15	.	.	TRBJ2-7	CASSPPAGDVYEQYF	TGTGCCAGCAGCCCCCCAGCAGGCGACGTCTACGAGCAGTACTTC
TRBV27	17	TRBD1	few	TRBJ2-1	CASRDRGRVLNDNEQFF	TGTGCCAGCCGGGACAGGGGGCGGGTTCTAAACGACAATGAGCAGTTCTTC
TRBV25-1	15	TRBD1	few	TRBJ1-1	CASSAYRGLNTEAFF	TGTGCCAGCAGTGCCTACAGGGGACTGAACACTGAAGCTTTCTTT
TRBV5-1	16	TRBD1	.	TRBJ2-5	CASSPGQGGGWETQYF	TGCGCCAGCAGCCCCGGACAGGGGGGAGGATGGGAGACCCAGTACTTC
TRBV29-1	14	TRBD1	few	TRBJ2-3	CSVTGEHGGDTQYF	TGCAGCGTCACAGGGGAACACGGCGGGGATACGCAGTATTTT
TRBV5-5	15	TRBD2	few	TRBJ2-2	CASSPSGRITGELFF	TGTGCCAGCAGCCCTAGCGGGAGAATTACCGGGGAGCTGTTTTTT
TRBV10-3	17	TRBD2	.	TRBJ2-2	CAISEALTSADTGELFF	TGTGCCATCAGTGAGGCCCTAACTAGCGCGGACACCGGGGAGCTGTTTTTT
TRBV20-1	14	TRBD2	few	TRBJ2-3	CSATSGSSTDTQYF	TGCAGTGCTACTAGCGGGTCTAGCACAGATACGCAGTATTTT
TRBV2	15	.	few	TRBJ1-1	CASSVAGAMNTEAFF	TGTGCCAGCAGTGTGGCAGGGGCCATGAACACTGAAGCTTTCTTT
TRBV7-8	14	.	.	TRBJ1-1	CASSLKGWNTEAFF	TGTGCCAGCAGCTTAAAGGGCTGGAACACTGAAGCTTTCTTT
TRBV12-3/TRBV12-4	14	TRBD1	once	TRBJ2-7	CASTQTGLKGEQYF	TGTGCCAGCACCCAGACAGGGCTCAAGGGCGAGCAGTACTTC
TRBV27	15	TRBD2	.	TRBJ2-1	CASTPGSGRVNEQFF	TGTGCCAGCACCCCTGGGAGCGGGAGGGTAAACGAGCAGTTCTTC